The next 17 T cell receptor beta chains were all read from a single sample in a study of T cell responses to AZD1222 COVID-19 vaccine. TCRdb keeps only in-frame clones here, not all; method: immunoSEQ multiplex PCR. The sample includes around 120,000 clones, 92% of them seen just once. The specimen was peripheral blood, collected 28 days after the second AZD1222 dose. Receptor source: an adult who received the AZD1222 COVID-19 vaccine.

The CDR3 loop reads CATSPRGVGDNEQFF. CDR3 coding DNA: TGTGCCACCAGCCCGAGGGGGGTAGGCGACAATGAGCAGTTCTTC. The V and J genes are TRBV15 and TRBJ2-1, with D possibly called TRBD1 or TRBD2 (6 bases each). Germline values: CDR1 LNHNV, CDR2 YYDKDF (reference sequence). The ends were cut back, 5 bases at V and 5 bases at J, with 16 bases in the middle. This CDR3 is built from 15 residues.

The V and J genes are TRBV2 and TRBJ2-2; D perhaps matches TRBD2 (6 bases). With 6 bases removed from V and 0 bases from J, the gap between germline ends came to 11 bases. This CDR3 has 15 amino acids. The germline gives CDR1 SNHLY, CDR2 FYNNEI. As DNA, the CDR3 is TGTGCCAGCAGGTTGGAGGGCACGAACACCGGGGAGCTGTTTTTT. Its protein product is CASRLEGTNTGELFF.

This sequence joins TRBV6-5 and TRBJ2-1, with 13 positions matching TRBD2. This CDR3 spans 15 amino acids. Germline assignment: CDR1 MNHEY and CDR2 SVGAGI. V trimming: 6 bases; J trimming: 9 bases; junction bases outside the gene matches: 8. The DNA of the CDR3 is TGTGCCAGCAGCCCGAGGACTAGCGGGAGATCTGAGCAGTTCTTC. This codes for CASSPRTSGRSEQFF.

The J gene is TRBJ2-3, the V gene TRBV9, with D unresolved. Trimming left V 4 bases short and J 5 bases short, with 11 bases between. The germline gives CDR1 SGDLS, CDR2 YYNGEE. The CDR3 spans 13 residues. In nucleotides, the CDR3 is TGTGCCAGCAGCTCCTCCCTGGTAGATACGCAGTATTTT. It yields the protein CASSSSLVDTQYF.

The J gene is TRBJ1-1, the V gene TRBV5-1, with D tentatively TRBD1 (6 bases). CDR1 SGHRS and CDR2 YFSETQ come from the germline V gene. V was cut by 4 bases and J by 2 bases, with 21 bases left in between. The CDR3 is 17 amino acids. The CDR3: CASSNLPTGLANTEAFF. The CDR3 DNA sequence: TGCGCCAGCAGCAACTTACCGACAGGATTGGCTAACACTGAAGCTTTCTTT.

The V call is TRBV5-8, the J call TRBJ2-1; TRBD2 aligns across 8 bases. The ends lost 0 bases at V and 4 bases at J; junction bases unmatched: 3. Germline CDR1 is SGHTS and CDR2 is YDEGEE. The CDR3 has 15 residues. In DNA form, the CDR3 reads TGTGCCAGCAGCTTGGAAGCGGGGGATTACAATGAGCAGTTCTTC. It encodes CASSLEAGDYNEQFF.

The rearrangement links TRBV6-5 to TRBJ1-1, with TRBD1 matching over 7 bases. With 0 bases clipped from V and 5 bases from J, the junction kept 9 bases outside the gene matches. CDR1 and CDR2 from the germline V gene are MNHEY and SVGAGI. CDR3 length: 16 residues. This CDR3 reads CASSYSKYQGVTEAFF. The CDR3 nucleotides read TGTGCCAGCAGTTACTCGAAGTATCAGGGGGTGACTGAAGCTTTCTTT.

This clone was seen only once. This chain uses TRBV5-1 with TRBJ1-1; possible D gene TRBD1, 6 bases. The CDR3 loop spans 15 amino acids. CDR1 and CDR2 from the germline V gene are SGHRS and YFSETQ. The V end lost 4 bases, the J end lost 0 bases, and 13 bases lay between the germline ends. The CDR3 DNA reads TGCGCCAGCAGCAGTAGGGGGTTATTGAACACTGAAGCTTTCTTT. It is translated as CASSSRGLLNTEAFF.

In this sample, this clone turned up once. The chain is built from TRBV2 and TRBJ2-2; 9 bases are shared with TRBD1. The CDR3 is made up of 15 amino acids. The V segment lost 6 bases and the J segment 6 bases; nucleotides outside the gene matches: 8. Germline CDR1 reads SNHLY; CDR2 reads FYNNEI. CDR3 sequence reads: CASRKGQGDSGELFF. The CDR3, as DNA: TGTGCCAGCAGAAAGGGACAGGGAGATTCCGGGGAGCTGTTTTTT.

V is TRBV2 and J is TRBJ2-5, with a weak D call TRBD1 (5 bases). Germline CDR1 is SNHLY and CDR2 is FYNNEI. The CDR3 runs 13 residues. V was pared by 5 bases and J by 3 bases, with 10 bases between. The CDR3 loop is CASSSRVEETQYF. DNA of the CDR3: TGTGCCAGCAGTTCCAGGGTGGAAGAGACCCAGTACTTC.

The chain couples TRBV14 to TRBJ1-4; tentatively, D is TRBD1 (5 bases). CDR1 and CDR2 (germline): SGHDN, FVKESK. Between the trimmed V and J ends, which lost 1 base and 8 bases, there was a span of 11 bases. The CDR3 totals 14 residues. CDR3 sequence: CASSQVSRGEKLFF. Written as DNA, the CDR3 is TGTGCCAGCAGCCAAGTATCCCGGGGCGAAAAACTGTTTTTT.

This chain uses TRBV5-1 with TRBJ2-7; TRBD1 is a possible D gene (6 bases). V was trimmed by 2 bases and J by 3 bases, leaving 9 bases between them. CDR1 SGHRS and CDR2 YFSETQ come from the germline V gene. The CDR3 loop spans 13 amino acids. CDR3 bases: TGCGCCAGCAGCTTAACACAGGGCTACGAGCAGTACTTC. Its protein is CASSLTQGYEQYF. Together with reference TRBV5-1 and TRBJ2-7, the CDR3 gives the full variable domain: KAGVTQTPRYLIKTRGQQVTLSCSPISGHRSVSWYQQTPGQGLQFLFEYFSETQRNKGNFPGRFSGRQFSNSRSEMNVSTLELGDSALYLCASSLTQGYEQYFGPGTRLTVT.

V and J are TRBV28 and TRBJ1-1; D gene unclear. V gave up 7 bases and J gave up 5 bases, with 8 bases separating them. CDR3 length: 11 amino acids. CDR1 is MDHEN and CDR2 is SYDVKM in the germline V gene. DNA for the CDR3: TGTGCCAGCATCCTAAATACTGAAGCTTTCTTT. Translating it yields CASILNTEAFF.

The CDR3 region has the DNA TGTGCCAGCAGTTACGGGTATCGAGGCTACACCTTC. It specifies CASSYGYRGYTF. The chain couples TRBV28 to TRBJ1-2; D is ambiguous. Looked up from germline, CDR1 is MDHEN and CDR2 is SYDVKM. The CDR3 has 12 amino acids. V lost 4 bases and J 8 bases, leaving 11 bases between the germline ends.

The V and J genes are TRBV7-9 and TRBJ2-5, with 7 nucleotides matching TRBD2. J lost 4 bases, V lost 3 bases, and 2 bases had no gene match. CDR1 SEHNR and CDR2 FQNEAQ come from the germline V gene (reference sequence). This CDR3 has 13 amino acids. The CDR3 DNA is TGTGCCAGCAGCTTGGCGGGGGTAGAGACCCAGTACTTC. It specifies CASSLAGVETQYF. Together with reference TRBV7-9 and TRBJ2-5, the CDR3 gives the full variable domain: DTGVSQNPRHKITKRGQNVTFRCDPISEHNRLYWYRQTLGQGPEFLTYFQNEAQLEKSRLLSDRFSAERPKGSFSTLEIQRTEQGDSAMYLCASSLAGVETQYFGPGTRLLVL.

This clone was counted a few times. The chain couples TRBV20-1 to TRBJ1-4; D gene uncertain. CDR3 length: 13 residues. Trimming pared 3 bases from V and 8 bases from J, leaving 13 bases between. Germline V gene sequence: CDR1 DFQATT, CDR2 SNEGSKA (reference sequence). CDR3 residues: CSASYLMGEKLFF. The DNA of the CDR3 is TGCAGTGCTAGTTATTTGATGGGGGAAAAACTGTTTTTT.

The CDR3 DNA is TGTGCCAGCAGCTCCTCGACAGGGCCCGCCTCTGGGGCCAACGTCCTGACTTTC. This encodes CASSSSTGPASGANVLTF. V and J are TRBV5-5 and TRBJ2-6; 7 bases map to TRBD1. The CDR3 is 18 residues long. V shed 3 bases, J shed 0 bases, and the junction held 9 bases outside the gene matches. CDR1 and CDR2 from the germline V gene are SGHKS and YYEKEE (reference sequence).